This section outlines one TCR beta chain sequence together with its context. This entry comes from a study of Tregs in tolerant kidney transplant recipients. The table came from immunoSEQ multiplex PCR; TCRdb's copy has only in-frame clones and leaves some out. The profile shows hundreds of thousands of clones, approximately 83% of them singletons. Germline lookup yields CDR1 SGHTA and CDR2 FQGTGA. The CDR3 consists of 14 residues. V was clipped by 4 bases and J by 6 bases; unmatched bases: 1. This clonotype was sampled from a human donor in good health. Sequenced input: CD4+ T cells from blood. This chain links TRBV7-3 with TRBJ1-5; 12 nucleotides line up with TRBD1. CDR3 in DNA: TGTGCCAGCAGCTGGGACAGGGGGCGTCAGCCCCAGCATTTT. The encoded protein is CASSWDRGRQPQHF.